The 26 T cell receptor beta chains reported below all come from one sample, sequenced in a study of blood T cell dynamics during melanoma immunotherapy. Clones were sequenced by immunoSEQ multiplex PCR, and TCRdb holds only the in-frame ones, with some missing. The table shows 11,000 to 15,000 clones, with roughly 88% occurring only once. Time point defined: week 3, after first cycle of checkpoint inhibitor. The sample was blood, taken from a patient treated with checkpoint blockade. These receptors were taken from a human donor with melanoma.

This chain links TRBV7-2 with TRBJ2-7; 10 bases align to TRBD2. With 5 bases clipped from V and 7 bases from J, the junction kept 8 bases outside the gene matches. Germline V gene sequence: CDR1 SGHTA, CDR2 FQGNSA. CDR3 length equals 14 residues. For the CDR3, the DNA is TGTGCCAGCAGCCCCGGACTAGCGGCGGGGGAGCAGTACTTC. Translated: CASSPGLAAGEQYF. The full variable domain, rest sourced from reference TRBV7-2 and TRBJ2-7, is GAGVSQSPSNKVTEKGKDVELRCDPISGHTALYWYRQSLGQGLEFLIYFQGNSAPDKSGLPSDRFSAERTGGSVSTLTIQRTQQEDSAVYLCASSPGLAAGEQYFGPGTRLTVT.

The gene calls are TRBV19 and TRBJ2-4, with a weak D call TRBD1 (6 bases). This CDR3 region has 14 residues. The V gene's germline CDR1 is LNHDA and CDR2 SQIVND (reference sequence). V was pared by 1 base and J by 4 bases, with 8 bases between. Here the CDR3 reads CASSIGTAKNIQYF. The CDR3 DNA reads TGTGCCAGTAGTATAGGGACAGCTAAAAACATTCAGTACTTC.

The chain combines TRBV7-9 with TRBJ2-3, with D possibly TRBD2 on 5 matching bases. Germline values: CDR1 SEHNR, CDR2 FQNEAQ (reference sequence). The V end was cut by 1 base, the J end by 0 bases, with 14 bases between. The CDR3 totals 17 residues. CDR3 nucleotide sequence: TGTGCCAGCAGCTTAGGTCGAGCGGCCACTAGCACAGATACGCAGTATTTT. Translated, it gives CASSLGRAATSTDTQYF.

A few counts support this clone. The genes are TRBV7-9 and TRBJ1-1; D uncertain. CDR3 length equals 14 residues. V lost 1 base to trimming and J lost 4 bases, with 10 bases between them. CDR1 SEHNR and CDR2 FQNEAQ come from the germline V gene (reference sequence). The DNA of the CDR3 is TGTGCCAGCAGCTTAGGAGGTGTGGGCACTGAAGCTTTCTTT. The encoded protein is CASSLGGVGTEAFF.

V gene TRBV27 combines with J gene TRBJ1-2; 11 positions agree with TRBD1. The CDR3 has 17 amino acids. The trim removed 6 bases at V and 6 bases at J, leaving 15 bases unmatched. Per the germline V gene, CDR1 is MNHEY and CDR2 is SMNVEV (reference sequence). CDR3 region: CASSPHGQGARRDGYTF. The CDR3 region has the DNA TGTGCCAGCAGCCCTCACGGACAGGGGGCGCGGAGGGATGGCTACACCTTC.

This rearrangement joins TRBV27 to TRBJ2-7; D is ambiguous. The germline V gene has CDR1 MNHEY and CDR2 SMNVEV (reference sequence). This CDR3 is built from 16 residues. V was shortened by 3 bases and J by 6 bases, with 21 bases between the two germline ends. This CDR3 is CASSFNSHPILGEQYF. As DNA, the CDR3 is TGTGCCAGCAGTTTTAATTCCCACCCAATCCTAGGCGAGCAGTACTTC.

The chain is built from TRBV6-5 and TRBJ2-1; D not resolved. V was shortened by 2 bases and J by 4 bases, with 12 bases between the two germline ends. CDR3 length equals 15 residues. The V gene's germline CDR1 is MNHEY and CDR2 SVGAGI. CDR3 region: CASSYDSVIYNEQFF. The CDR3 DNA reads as TGTGCCAGCAGTTACGATTCTGTTATTTACAATGAGCAGTTCTTC.

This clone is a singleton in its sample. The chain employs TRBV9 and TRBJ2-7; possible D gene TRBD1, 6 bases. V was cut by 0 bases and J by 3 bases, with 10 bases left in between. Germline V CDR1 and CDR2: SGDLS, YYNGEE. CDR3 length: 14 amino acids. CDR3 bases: TGTGCCAGCAGCGTAGCAGGGGAATTCTACGAGCAGTACTTC. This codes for CASSVAGEFYEQYF.

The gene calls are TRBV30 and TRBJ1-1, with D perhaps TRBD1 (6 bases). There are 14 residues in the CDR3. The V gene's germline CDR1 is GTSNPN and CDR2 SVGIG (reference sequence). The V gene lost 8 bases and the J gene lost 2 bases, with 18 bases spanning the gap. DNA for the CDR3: TGTGCCCACTCCCGGGACACAGGAAACACTGAAGCTTTCTTT. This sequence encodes CAHSRDTGNTEAFF.

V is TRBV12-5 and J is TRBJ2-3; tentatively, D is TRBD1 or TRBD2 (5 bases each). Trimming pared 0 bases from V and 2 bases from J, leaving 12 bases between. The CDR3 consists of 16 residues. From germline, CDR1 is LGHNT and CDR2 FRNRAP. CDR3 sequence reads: CASGLVEGRFTDTQYF. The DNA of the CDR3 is TGTGCTAGTGGTTTGGTAGAGGGGCGTTTCACAGATACGCAGTATTTT.

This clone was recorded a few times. The CDR3, as DNA: TGCGCCAGCACCGAGGGGGCGCGGGATGAAAAACTGTTTTTT. It codes for CASTEGARDEKLFF. V usage is TRBV5-1 and J usage is TRBJ1-4, with 7 bases aligning to TRBD1. This CDR3 is built from 14 residues. V lost 6 bases, J lost 6 bases, and 8 bases stayed unmatched. From germline, CDR1 is SGHRS and CDR2 YFSETQ.

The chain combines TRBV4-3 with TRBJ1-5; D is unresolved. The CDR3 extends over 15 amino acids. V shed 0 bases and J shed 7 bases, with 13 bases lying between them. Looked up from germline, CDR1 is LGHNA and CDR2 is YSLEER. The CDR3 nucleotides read TGCGCCAGCAGCCAAGATCGGAACCCGGAGCAGCCCCAGCATTTT. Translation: CASSQDRNPEQPQHF.

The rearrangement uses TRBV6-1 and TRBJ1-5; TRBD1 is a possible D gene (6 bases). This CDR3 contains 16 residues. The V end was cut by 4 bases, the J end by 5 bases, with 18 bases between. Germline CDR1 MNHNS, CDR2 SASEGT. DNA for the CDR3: TGTGCCAGCAGTGTTCCGGGGCAGGGGTTCTATCAGCCCCAGCATTTT. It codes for CASSVPGQGFYQPQHF.

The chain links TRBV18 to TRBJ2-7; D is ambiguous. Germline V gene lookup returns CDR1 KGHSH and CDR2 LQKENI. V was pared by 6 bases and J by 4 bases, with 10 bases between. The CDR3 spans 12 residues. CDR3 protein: CASSLLGYEQYF. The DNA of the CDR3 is TGTGCCAGCTCCCTCCTGGGGTACGAGCAGTACTTC.

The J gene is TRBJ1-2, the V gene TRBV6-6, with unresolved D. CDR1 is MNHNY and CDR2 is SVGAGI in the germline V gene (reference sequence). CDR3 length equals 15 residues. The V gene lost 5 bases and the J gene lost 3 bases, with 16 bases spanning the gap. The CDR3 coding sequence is TGTGCCAGCAGTGACAAAGGCCCGCAGGACTATGGCTACACCTTC. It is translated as CASSDKGPQDYGYTF.

This chain's CDR3 is CASSSRLAGGSYTDTQYF. Here the CDR3 DNA reads TGCGCCAGCAGCTCGAGGCTAGCGGGAGGGTCCTACACAGATACGCAGTATTTT. This sequence joins TRBV5-1 and TRBJ2-3; 12 bases match TRBD2. Germline trimming cut 3 bases from V and 2 bases from J; bases unmatched to any gene: 10. CDR1 is SGHRS, CDR2 YFSETQ, per germline. The CDR3 extends over 18 amino acids.

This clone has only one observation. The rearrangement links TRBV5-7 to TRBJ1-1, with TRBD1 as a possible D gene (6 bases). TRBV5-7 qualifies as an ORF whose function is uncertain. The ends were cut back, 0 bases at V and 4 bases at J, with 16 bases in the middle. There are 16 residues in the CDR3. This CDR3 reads CASSLGDNLLGTEAFF. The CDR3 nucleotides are TGTGCCAGCAGCTTGGGGGACAACCTCCTGGGCACTGAAGCTTTCTTT.

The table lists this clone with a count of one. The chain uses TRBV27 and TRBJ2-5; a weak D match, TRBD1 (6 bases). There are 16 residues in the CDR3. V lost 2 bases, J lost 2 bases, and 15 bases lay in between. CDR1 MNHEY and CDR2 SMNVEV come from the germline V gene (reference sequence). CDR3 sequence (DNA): TGTGCCAGCAGTTTAAGAGGGGGTGTCGTACAAGAGACCCAGTACTTC. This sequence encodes CASSLRGGVVQETQYF.

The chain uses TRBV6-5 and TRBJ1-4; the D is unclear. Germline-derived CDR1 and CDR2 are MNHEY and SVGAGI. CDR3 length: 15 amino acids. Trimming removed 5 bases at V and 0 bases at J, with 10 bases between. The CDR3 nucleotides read TGTGCCAGCAGTCGGTGGTCCGCAACTAATGAAAAACTGTTTTTT. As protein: CASSRWSATNEKLFF.

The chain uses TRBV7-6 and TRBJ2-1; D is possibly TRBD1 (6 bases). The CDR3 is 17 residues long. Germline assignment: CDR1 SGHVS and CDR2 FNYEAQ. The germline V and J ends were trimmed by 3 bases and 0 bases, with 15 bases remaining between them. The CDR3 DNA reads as TGTGCCAGCAGCTTTGGCCCCGGGACACTCTCCTACAATGAGCAGTTCTTC. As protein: CASSFGPGTLSYNEQFF.

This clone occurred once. The CDR3 is CASSQRQGSYNEQFF. The CDR3 DNA is TGCGCCAGCAGCCAAAGACAGGGCTCCTACAATGAGCAGTTCTTC. This sequence joins TRBV4-1 and TRBJ2-1; TRBD1 agrees at 7 bases. Trimming removed 2 bases from V and 0 bases from J; junction bases left unmatched: 1. This CDR3 is built from 15 residues. Germline V gives CDR1 MGHRA, CDR2 YSYEKL.

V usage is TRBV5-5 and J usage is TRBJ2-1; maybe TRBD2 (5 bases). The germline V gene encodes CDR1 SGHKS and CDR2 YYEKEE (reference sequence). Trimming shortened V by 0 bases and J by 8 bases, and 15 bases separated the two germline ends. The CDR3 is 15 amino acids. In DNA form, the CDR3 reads TGTGCCAGCAGCTTGGCCCCCAGCGTTAGCGATGAGCAGTTCTTC. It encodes CASSLAPSVSDEQFF.

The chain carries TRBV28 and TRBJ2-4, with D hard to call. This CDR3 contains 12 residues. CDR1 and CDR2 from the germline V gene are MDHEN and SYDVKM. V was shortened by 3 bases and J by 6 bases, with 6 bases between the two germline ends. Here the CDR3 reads CASSFRGNIQYF. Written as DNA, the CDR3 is TGTGCCAGCAGTTTTCGCGGAAACATTCAGTACTTC.

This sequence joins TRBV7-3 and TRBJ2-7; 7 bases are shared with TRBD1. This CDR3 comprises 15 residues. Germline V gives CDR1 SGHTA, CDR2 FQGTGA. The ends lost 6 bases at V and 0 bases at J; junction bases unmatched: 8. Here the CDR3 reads CASSPDRDSSYEQYF. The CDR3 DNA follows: TGTGCCAGCAGTCCCGACAGGGATAGCTCCTACGAGCAGTACTTC.

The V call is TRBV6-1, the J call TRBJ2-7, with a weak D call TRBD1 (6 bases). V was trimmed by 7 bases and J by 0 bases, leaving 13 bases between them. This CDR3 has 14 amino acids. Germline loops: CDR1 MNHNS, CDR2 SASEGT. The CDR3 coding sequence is TGTGCCAGCACCAGAGGGGGAAACTCCTACGAGCAGTACTTC. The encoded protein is CASTRGGNSYEQYF.

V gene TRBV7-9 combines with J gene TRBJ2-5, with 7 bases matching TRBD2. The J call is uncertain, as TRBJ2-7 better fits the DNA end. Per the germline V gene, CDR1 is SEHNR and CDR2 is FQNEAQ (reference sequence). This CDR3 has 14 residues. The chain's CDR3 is CASMAAGVSYEQYF. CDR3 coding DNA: TGTGCCAGTATGGCGGCGGGAGTATCCTACGAGCAGTACTTC.